The present T cell receptor (beta chain) was sequenced within a study of vaccination and CD4 T cells after COVID-19. Treatment in this sample: approximately 11-day PBMC culture with coronavirus spike peptide pools or control peptides (ViraFEST assay). Before the COVID-19 pandemic (2011-2018), CD4+ T cells were obtained from the unexposed donor. Cultured CD4+ T cell DNA underwent sequencing with the Oncomine TCR Beta short-read assay. Investigators obtained genomic DNA by extraction from cultured CD4+ T cells. TCRdb reanalysed the PCR reads using MiXCR and keeps one entry per CDR3 protein. The profile shows roughly 8,100 distinct CDR3 sequences, roughly 52% of them singletons. The CDR3 loop spans 13 amino acids. V was shortened by 5 bases and J by 1 base, with 6 bases between the two germline ends. The germline gives CDR1 KGHDR, CDR2 SFDVKD. This clonotype appeared a few times. Its specificity is unknown.

The chain employs TRBV24-1 and TRBJ2-3, with a tentative D call TRBD1 (5 bases). This clonotype was obtained from a human donor in good health. Material: CD4+ T cells from blood, cultured in vitro. The CDR3 DNA sequence: TGTGCCACCAGTGCAGGGCGCACAGATACGCAGTATTTT. Residues: CATSAGRTDTQYF.